Shown below are 6 T cell receptor beta chains from a single sample sequenced in a study of blood T cells in healthy people across ages. For the second PCR, which ran for 7 to 11 cycles, a sample-barcoded 5' primer and a J-beta primer mix were used. TCRdb processed the 5' RACE reads anew with MiXCR; each CDR3 protein has one entry. The table has roughly 700,000 distinct CDR3 sequences, 20% to 30% seen once; the top ten hold 9.4%. These same records also appear under a second study, on T cells of mothers and their children.

Sequenced: blood. These receptors all come from a boy between 5 and 17 years old in good health.

The chain combines TRBV27 with TRBJ2-1; TRBD2 matches 12 bases. The germline CDR1 and CDR2 sequences are MNHEY and SMNVEV (reference sequence). This CDR3 comprises 16 residues. Germline trimming cut 5 bases from V and 4 bases from J; bases unmatched to any gene: 6. CDR3 residues: CASSQTGLAGYNEQFF. The CDR3 DNA reads as TGTGCCAGCAGTCAGACGGGACTAGCGGGTTACAATGAGCAGTTCTTC.

This clonotype appeared many times. The genes are TRBV5-6 and TRBJ2-1; 7 nucleotides match TRBD2. Unmatched junction bases numbered 9, after V lost 4 bases and J lost 5 bases. There are 15 residues in the CDR3. Germline V gene lookup returns CDR1 SGHDT and CDR2 YYEEEE. The CDR3 DNA follows: TGTGCCAGCAGCGCAAGCGGGATCTTTAACAATGAGCAGTTCTTC. Translated: CASSASGIFNNEQFF.

The chain has TRBV29-1 and TRBJ1-1; tentatively, D is TRBD1 (5 bases). Deletions cut 3 bases from V and 0 bases from J, with 14 bases between. This CDR3 contains 15 residues. CDR1 SQVTM and CDR2 ANQGSEA come from the germline V gene. As DNA, the CDR3 is TGCAGCGTTGAGAACGAGGGGAGAATGAACACTGAAGCTTTCTTT. The encoded protein is CSVENEGRMNTEAFF.

The rearrangement links TRBV4-1 to TRBJ1-4; a possible D gene is TRBD1 (6 bases). The CDR3 runs to 14 residues. V was clipped by 1 base and J by 8 bases, with 11 bases between them. Germline CDR1 is MGHRA and CDR2 is YSYEKL. The CDR3 region is CASSQAHRDEKLFF. The CDR3 nucleotides read TGCGCCAGCAGCCAAGCTCACAGGGACGAAAAACTGTTTTTT.

The chain combines TRBV7-8 with TRBJ2-5; D assignment may be TRBD1 or TRBD2 (5 bases each). Germline V gives CDR1 SGHVS, CDR2 FQNEAQ. Trimming removed 6 bases from V and 2 bases from J, with 16 bases in between. The CDR3 consists of 15 residues. In DNA form, the CDR3 reads TGTGCCAGCAGTCCCCAGGGCTGGGGGCAAGAGACCCAGTACTTC. Amino acid sequence: CASSPQGWGQETQYF. The entire variable domain, with the rest obtained from reference TRBV7-8 and TRBJ2-5, is as follows: GAGVSQSPRYKVAKRGQDVALRCDPISGHVSLFWYQQALGQGPEFLTYFQNEAQLDKSGLPSDRFFAERPEGSVSTLKIQRTQQEDSAVYLCASSPQGWGQETQYFGPGTRLLVL.

The rearrangement joins TRBV7-9 to TRBJ2-1; 11 positions agree with TRBD2. After removal of 0 bases from V and 5 bases from J, the junction contained 3 bases not matched to a gene. The CDR3 spans 16 residues. The germline gives CDR1 SEHNR, CDR2 FQNEAQ (reference sequence). The CDR3 sequence is CASSLATSGTHNEQFF. For the CDR3, the DNA is TGTGCCAGCAGCTTAGCGACTAGCGGGACCCACAATGAGCAGTTCTTC.